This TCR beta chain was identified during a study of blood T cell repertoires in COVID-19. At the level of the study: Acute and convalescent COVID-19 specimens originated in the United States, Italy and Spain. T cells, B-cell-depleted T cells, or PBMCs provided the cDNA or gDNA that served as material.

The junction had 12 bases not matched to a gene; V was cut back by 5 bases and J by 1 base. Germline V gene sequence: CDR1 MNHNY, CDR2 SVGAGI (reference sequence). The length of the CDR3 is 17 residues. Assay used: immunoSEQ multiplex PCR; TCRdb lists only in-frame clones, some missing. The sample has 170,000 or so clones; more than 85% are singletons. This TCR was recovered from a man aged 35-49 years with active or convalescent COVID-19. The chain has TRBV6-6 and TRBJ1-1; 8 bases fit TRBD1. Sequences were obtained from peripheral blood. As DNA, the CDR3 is TGTGCCAGCAGTCCGCGGACAGGGAATAAGTGGAACACTGAAGCTTTCTTT. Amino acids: CASSPRTGNKWNTEAFF.